The 4 T cell receptor beta chains presented below share a single source sample, sequenced in a study of response to subunit inactivated influenza vaccine. One entry per CDR3 protein, called by TCRdb with MiXCR from the RT-PCR reads. The sample comprises about 540,000 distinct CDR3 sequences, around a quarter of which are singletons, and approximately 3% rests with the top ten. The same specimen was also included in a second study, on T cells expressing NK-cell markers. That study adds: Scientists made TCR beta cDNA using 5'RACE template switching with UMIs.

Sequencing used CD4+ T cells sorted from PBMCs, obtained 12 days after vaccination. Source of these receptors: a man in his forties or fifties who received an inactivated influenza vaccine.

The rearrangement joins TRBV12-3 or TRBV12-4 to TRBJ2-7; 9 nucleotides match TRBD1. V lost 5 bases to trimming and J lost 4 bases; unmatched junction nucleotides: 3. This CDR3 is built from 13 residues. The CDR3 region is CASSHRGHYEQYF. The CDR3, as DNA: TGTGCCAGCAGTCACAGGGGGCATTACGAGCAGTACTTC.

This chain uses TRBV28 with TRBJ2-3, with D possibly TRBD2 on 6 matching bases. Between the trimmed V and J ends, which lost 6 bases and 1 base, there was a span of 17 bases. This CDR3 has 16 residues. Germline-derived CDR1 and CDR2 are MDHEN and SYDVKM. CDR3 protein: CASSLPLQRGTDTQYF. CDR3 in DNA: TGTGCCAGCAGCCTCCCGTTGCAGCGGGGCACAGATACGCAGTATTTT.

This clonotype was observed a few times. The V and J genes are TRBV20-1 and TRBJ2-7; 7 bases are shared with TRBD1. In germline, CDR1 is DFQATT, CDR2 SNEGSKA (reference sequence). V gave up 1 base and J gave up 0 bases; unmatched junction bases: 3. CDR3 length: 14 residues. The CDR3 DNA follows: TGCAGTGCTAGAGTATGGGACAGCTCCTACGAGCAGTACTTC. Translated, it gives CSARVWDSSYEQYF.

This clonotype was detected only a few times. The rearrangement joins TRBV9 to TRBJ2-7, with D unresolved. Germline V gene sequence: CDR1 SGDLS, CDR2 YYNGEE. The CDR3 extends over 15 amino acids. Trimming took off 0 bases at V and 5 bases at J, with 15 bases between the two ends. The CDR3 loop is CASSVAMSPHDEQYF. The CDR3 DNA is TGTGCCAGCAGCGTAGCTATGTCACCCCACGACGAGCAGTACTTC. Together with reference TRBV9 and TRBJ2-7, the CDR3 gives the full variable domain: DSGVTQTPKHLITATGQRVTLRCSPRSGDLSVYWYQQSLDQGLQFLIQYYNGEERAKGNILERFSAQQFPDLHSELNLSSLELGDSALYFCASSVAMSPHDEQYFGPGTRLTVT.